Given below is one T cell receptor (beta chain) in context. The repertoire was sequenced with immunoSEQ multiplex PCR; TCRdb's copy has only in-frame clones and lacks some. The sample holds roughly 56,000 clones, roughly four fifths seen once. This specimen comes from a study of OX40 agonist ivuxolimab in advanced cancers. The clonotype comes from an adult with an advanced solid tumor such as melanoma, head and neck, liver or kidney cancer. Sequenced material: CD4+ or CD8+ T cells sorted from blood, taken in a trial of the OX40 agonist ivuxolimab.

The CDR3 DNA reads as TGCGCCAGCAGCTTGTCGCCGGACAGCGTCTACGAGCAGTACTTC. Its translation is CASSLSPDSVYEQYF. The chain has TRBV5-1 and TRBJ2-5; possibly TRBD1 for D (6 bases). The DNA end is more similar to TRBJ2-7, so the J call may be wrong. CDR1 is SGHRS and CDR2 is YFSETQ in the germline V gene. This CDR3 is built from 15 residues.